This is a list of T cell receptor beta chains from one sample in a study of blood T cell repertoires in COVID-19. Profiling relied on immunoSEQ multiplex PCR, and the TCRdb table lists in-frame clones only, not all of them. Counted here are over 150,000 clones, approximately 82% occurring once; the ten biggest clones make up roughly 13%. The sample taken for sequencing was peripheral blood. These receptors were taken from a human donor in a cohort sampled during active COVID-19. Each CDR3 is given with its conserved first and last residue. Fields, in order: V gene, J gene, CDR3 protein.

V: TRBV18
J: TRBJ1-4
CDR3: CASSPTRTGANEKLFF

V: TRBV6-5
J: TRBJ2-1
CDR3: CASSYREGYNEQFF

V: TRBV7-8
J: TRBJ2-7
CDR3: CASGRLASTYEQYF

V: TRBV19
J: TRBJ2-7
CDR3: CASSTRRGQTYEQYF

V: TRBV27
J: TRBJ2-7
CDR3: CASCGLADSYEQYF

V: TRBV11-2
J: TRBJ1-4
CDR3: CASSGRTLGGEKLFF

V: TRBV4-2
J: TRBJ2-1
CDR3: CASSLRLTFLYNEQFF

V: TRBV5-1
J: TRBJ2-1
CDR3: CASRREVTSNEQFF

V: TRBV21-1
J: TRBJ2-2
CDR3: CASSKIGGQGSAGELFF

V: TRBV28
J: TRBJ1-2
CDR3: CAIETAHYGYTF

V: TRBV18
J: TRBJ2-5
CDR3: CASSLRQYQETQYF

V: TRBV15
J: TRBJ2-7
CDR3: CATSREGREQYF

V: TRBV3-1/TRBV3-2
J: TRBJ2-1
CDR3: CASSQEGAGVNEQFF

V: TRBV7-2
J: TRBJ2-7
CDR3: CASSSSGTFYEQYF

V: TRBV5-1
J: TRBJ2-5
CDR3: CASSPQGSQETQYF

V: TRBV7-2
J: TRBJ2-2
CDR3: CASSRRTGETGELFF

V: TRBV30
J: TRBJ2-5
CDR3: CAWSVSGIRAPYF

V: TRBV18
J: TRBJ2-3
CDR3: CASSPTNAQTGPDTQYF

V: TRBV20-1
J: TRBJ1-6
CDR3: CSASAGFYNSPLHF

V: TRBV5-8
J: TRBJ2-3
CDR3: CASRGGRLGTDTQYF

V: TRBV28
J: TRBJ1-5
CDR3: CASTLKIRGNQPQHF

V: TRBV6-4
J: TRBJ2-3
CDR3: CASSPGGRAVNTQYF

V: TRBV11-2
J: TRBJ1-1
CDR3: CASSSRGRHTEAFF

V: TRBV27
J: TRBJ2-7
CDR3: CATRRTGAYEQYF

V: TRBV14
J: TRBJ2-1
CDR3: CASSQDLSGLAGGQFF

V: TRBV5-5
J: TRBJ2-7
CDR3: CASSLRGTGAYEQYF

V: TRBV25-1
J: TRBJ2-2
CDR3: CASSESRTGVTGELFF

V: TRBV28
J: TRBJ2-7
CDR3: CATGLAGEFPREQYF

V: TRBV24-1
J: TRBJ2-7
CDR3: CATSDLEQGRYEQYF

V: TRBV11-1
J: TRBJ1-3
CDR3: CASSHRTGGSGNTIYF

V: TRBV12-3/TRBV12-4
J: TRBJ2-1
CDR3: CASSSQGTNEQFF

V: TRBV30
J: TRBJ2-1
CDR3: CAWNKGGTAGVGEQFF

V: TRBV6-5
J: TRBJ2-7
CDR3: CASSYSPTGYEQYF